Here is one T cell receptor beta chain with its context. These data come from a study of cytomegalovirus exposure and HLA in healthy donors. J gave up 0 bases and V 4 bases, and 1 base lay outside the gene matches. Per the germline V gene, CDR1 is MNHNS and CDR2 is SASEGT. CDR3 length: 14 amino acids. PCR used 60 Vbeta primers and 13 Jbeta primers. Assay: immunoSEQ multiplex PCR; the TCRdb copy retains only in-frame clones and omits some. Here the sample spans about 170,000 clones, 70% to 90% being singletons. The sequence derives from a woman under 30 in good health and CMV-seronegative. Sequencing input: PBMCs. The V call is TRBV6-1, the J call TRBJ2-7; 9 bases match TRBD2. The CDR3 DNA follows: TGTGCCAGCAGTGGAGCGGGAGGCTCCTACGAGCAGTACTTC. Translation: CASSGAGGSYEQYF.